This T cell receptor beta chain originates from a study of CD8+CD57+ T cells in acquired aplastic anemia. Study at large: Recorded DNA amounts for sorted CD4+ and CD8+ cells had an average of approximately 3.2 ug.

The study, taken as a whole, reports: Roughly 30 CD8+ CDR3 sequences occurred in both the patients and the controls. Patients and healthy controls showed no significant CD8+ Simpson's diversity difference.

Trimming removed 6 bases from V and 10 bases from J; junction bases left unmatched: 6. Germline V gene data show CDR1 as MGHDK and CDR2 as SYGVNS. The CDR3 loop spans 13 amino acids. In the case of this clonotype: Its antigen remains unknown.

Profiles of TCR beta VDJ and CDR3 were generated from a genomic DNA template. MiXCR, applied by TCRdb to the reads, yields one record per CDR3 protein. The profile shows 200,000 or so distinct CDR3 sequences, about three fifths of them singletons. The source material was sorted CD4+, CD8+, or CD8+CD57+ T cells (not recorded which) from PBMCs. This rearrangement joins TRBV25-1 to TRBJ2-1, with TRBD2 identical over 10 bases. The clonotype originates from a human donor with severe aplastic anemia or a healthy control (not recorded which). CDR3 loop: CASSHILAGEQFF. CDR3 nucleotide sequence: TGTGCCAGCAGCCACATACTAGCGGGGGAGCAGTTCTTC.